This T cell receptor beta chain was identified during a study of cytomegalovirus exposure and HLA in healthy donors. Germline assignment: CDR1 LNHDA and CDR2 SQIVND (reference sequence). V was cut by 8 bases and J by 3 bases, with 16 bases left in between. The CDR3 sequence is 14 residues long. In the PCR, 60 Vbeta and 13 Jbeta primers were used. TCRdb's copy holds only in-frame clones and misses some; the assay was immunoSEQ multiplex PCR. The sample shows 200,000 to 250,000 clones, over 75% of them seen only once. The specimen was PBMCs. The sequence came from a human donor in good health. V is TRBV19 and J is TRBJ1-1; D is unclear. DNA of the CDR3: TGTGCCAGTCCATGGCACAGTGAACACACTGAAGCTTTCTTT. Translation gives CASPWHSEHTEAFF. Looking up the rest from reference TRBV19 and TRBJ1-1 gives the full variable domain: DGGITQSPKYLFRKEGQNVTLSCEQNLNHDAMYWYRQDPGQGLRLIYYSQIVNDFQKGDIAEGYSVSREKKESFPLTVTSAQKNPTAFYLCASPWHSEHTEAFFGQGTRLTVV.